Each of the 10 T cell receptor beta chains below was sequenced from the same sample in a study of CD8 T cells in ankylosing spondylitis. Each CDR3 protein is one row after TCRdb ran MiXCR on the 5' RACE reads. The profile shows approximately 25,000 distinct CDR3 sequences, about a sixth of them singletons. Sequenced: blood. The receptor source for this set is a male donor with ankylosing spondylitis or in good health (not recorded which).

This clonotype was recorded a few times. In nucleotides, the CDR3 is TGTGCCAGCAGCTTAATCGGGGGGGACACTGAAGCTTTCTTT. This gives the protein CASSLIGGDTEAFF. The chain employs TRBV7-9 and TRBJ1-1; possible D gene TRBD1, 5 bases. Germline V gene sequence: CDR1 SEHNR, CDR2 FQNEAQ (reference sequence). There are 14 residues in the CDR3. Deletions cut 2 bases from V and 3 bases from J, with 10 bases between.

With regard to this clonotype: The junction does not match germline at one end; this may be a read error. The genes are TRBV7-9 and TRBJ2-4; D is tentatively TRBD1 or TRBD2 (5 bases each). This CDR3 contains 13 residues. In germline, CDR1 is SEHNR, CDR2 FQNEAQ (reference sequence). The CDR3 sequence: CASSLGQGSRGHF. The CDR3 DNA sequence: TGTGCCAGCAGCTTAGGGCAGGGCTCTCGAGGGCACTTC.

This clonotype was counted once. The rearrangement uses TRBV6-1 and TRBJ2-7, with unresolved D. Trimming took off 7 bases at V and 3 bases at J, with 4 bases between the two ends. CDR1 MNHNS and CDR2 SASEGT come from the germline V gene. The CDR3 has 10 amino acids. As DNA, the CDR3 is TGTGCCAGCAACCACTACGAGCAGTACTTC. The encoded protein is CASNHYEQYF.

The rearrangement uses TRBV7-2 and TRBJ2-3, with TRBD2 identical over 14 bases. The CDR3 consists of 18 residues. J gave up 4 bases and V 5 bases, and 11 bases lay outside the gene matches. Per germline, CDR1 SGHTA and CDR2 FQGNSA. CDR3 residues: CASSRPRLAGGWADTQYF. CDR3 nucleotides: TGTGCCAGCAGCCGACCGAGACTAGCGGGGGGGTGGGCAGATACGCAGTATTTT.

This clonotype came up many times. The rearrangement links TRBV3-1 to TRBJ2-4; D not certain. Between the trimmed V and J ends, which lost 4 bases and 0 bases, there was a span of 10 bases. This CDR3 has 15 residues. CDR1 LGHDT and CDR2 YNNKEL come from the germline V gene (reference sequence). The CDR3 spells CASSLSRLAKNIQYF. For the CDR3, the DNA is TGTGCCAGCAGCCTCTCAAGACTAGCCAAAAACATTCAGTACTTC. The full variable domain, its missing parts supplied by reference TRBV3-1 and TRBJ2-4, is DTAVSQTPKYLVTQMGNDKSIKCEQNLGHDTMYWYKQDSKKFLKIMFSYNNKELIINETVPNRFSPKSPDKAHLNLHINSLELGDSAVYFCASSLSRLAKNIQYFGAGTRLSVL.

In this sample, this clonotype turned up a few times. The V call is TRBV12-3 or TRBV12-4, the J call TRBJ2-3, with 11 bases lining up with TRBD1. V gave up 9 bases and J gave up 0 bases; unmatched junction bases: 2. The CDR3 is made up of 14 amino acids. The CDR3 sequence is CASGQGASTDTQYF. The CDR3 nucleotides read TGTGCCAGTGGACAGGGGGCTAGCACAGATACGCAGTATTTT.

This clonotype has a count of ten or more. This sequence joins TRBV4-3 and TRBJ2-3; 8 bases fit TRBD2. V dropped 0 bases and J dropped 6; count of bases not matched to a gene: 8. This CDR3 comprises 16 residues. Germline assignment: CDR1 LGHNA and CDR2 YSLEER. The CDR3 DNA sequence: TGCGCCAGCAGCCAAGAGCCCAGGGCTAGCGGGGATACGCAGTATTTT. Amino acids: CASSQEPRASGDTQYF.

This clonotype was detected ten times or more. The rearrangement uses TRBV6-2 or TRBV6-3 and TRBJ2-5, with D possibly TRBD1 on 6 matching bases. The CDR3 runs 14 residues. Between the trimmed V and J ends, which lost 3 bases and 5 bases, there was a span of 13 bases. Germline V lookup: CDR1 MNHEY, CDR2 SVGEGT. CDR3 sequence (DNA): TGTGCCAGCAGTTATTCAGGGGATCTGGAGACCCAGTACTTC. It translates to CASSYSGDLETQYF.

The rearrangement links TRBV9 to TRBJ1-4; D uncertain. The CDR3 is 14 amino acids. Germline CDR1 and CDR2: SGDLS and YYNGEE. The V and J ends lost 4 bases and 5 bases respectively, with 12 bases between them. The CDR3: CASSPRPSNEKLFF. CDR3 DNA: TGTGCCAGCAGCCCCCGACCGAGCAATGAAAAACTGTTTTTT.

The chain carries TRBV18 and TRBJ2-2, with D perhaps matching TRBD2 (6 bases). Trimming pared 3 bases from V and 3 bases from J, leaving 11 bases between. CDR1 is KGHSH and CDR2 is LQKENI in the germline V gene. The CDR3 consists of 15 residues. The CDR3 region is CASSPAGRYTGELFF. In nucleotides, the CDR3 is TGTGCCAGCTCACCGGCAGGGAGGTACACCGGGGAGCTGTTTTTT.